These T cell receptor beta chains were read from a single sample in a study of early T cells in non-severe SARS-CoV-2 infection. TCRdb re-called the 5' RACE reads with MiXCR, one entry per CDR3 protein. The sample lists approximately 77,000 distinct CDR3 sequences; about 16% were seen once. Sequencing was carried out using whole blood. These receptors were obtained from an adult who was a healthcare worker with PCR-confirmed SARS-CoV-2 infection or an uninfected control (not recorded which). Both conserved end residues are part of each CDR3. A D gene is named only where the DNA matches it firmly. Some rows have no size entry. The others give once, few or many, or a class for an expanded clone.

clone_size	j_call	v_call	d_call	cdr3_nt	cdr3_aa
-	TRBJ2-7	TRBV24-1	TRBD1	TGTGCCACCAGTCCCGGGACAGGGTACCACGAGCAGTACTTC	CATSPGTGYHEQYF
few	TRBJ2-3	TRBV19	-	TGTGCCAGTAGTATAGAACGGGGAAGCACAGATACGCAGTATTTT	CASSIERGSTDTQYF
-	TRBJ2-1	TRBV2	TRBD2	TGTGCCAGCCCTCGACTAGCGGGAGGTAACAATGAGCAGTTCTTC	CASPRLAGGNNEQFF
many	TRBJ1-5	TRBV19	-	TGTGCCAGTAGTATAAGTGGAAGGGGCTTTATCAATCAGCCCCAGCATTTT	CASSISGRGFINQPQHF
-	TRBJ2-2	TRBV12-3/TRBV12-4	-	TGTGCCAGCAGCCGCAGGGGTTCGGGGGAGCTGTTTTTT	CASSRRGSGELFF
many	TRBJ2-2	TRBV7-2	TRBD2	TGTGCCAGCAGCCCGGGGGGGGGAGGGCACACCGGGGAGCTGTTTTTT	CASSPGGGGHTGELFF
-	TRBJ1-5	TRBV6-1	-	TGTGCCAGCACCTCGAGCAGGGCGGCCCAGTCCCAGCATTTT	CASTSSRAAQSQHF
-	TRBJ2-3	TRBV11-2	TRBD1	TGTGCCAGCAGCTTAGATCCGCAGGGGGCGAGCGAGTGGGATACGCAGTATTTT	CASSLDPQGASEWDTQYF
medium-sized	TRBJ2-6	TRBV20-1	TRBD2	TGCAGTGCTAGTACATCGGCGGGGGGCTCGAGCTCTGGGGCCAACGTCCTGACTTTC	CSASTSAGGSSSGANVLTF
-	TRBJ2-2	TRBV19	TRBD1	TGTGCCAGTAGCACAGGGGCTATAAACACCGGGGAGCTGTTTTTT	CASSTGAINTGELFF
-	TRBJ2-1	TRBV20-1	TRBD2	TGCAGTGCTAGGGGGACTAGCAGGTACAATGAGCAGTTCTTC	CSARGTSRYNEQFF
once	TRBJ1-3	TRBV5-5	-	TGTGCCAGCAGCACTCTCCCGATTAGCTCTGGAAACACCATATATTTT	CASSTLPISSGNTIYF
few	TRBJ2-3	TRBV2	-	TGTGCCAGCAGTGGCCGCCAGGGCCGCACAGATACGCAGTATTTT	CASSGRQGRTDTQYF
-	TRBJ1-4	TRBV7-9	-	TGTGCCACCTCAGGGCCGGGGGATAGTGAAAAACTGTTTTTT	CATSGPGDSEKLFF
-	TRBJ2-5	TRBV18	TRBD1	TGTGCCAGCTCACCCGGGACAGCAGATCAAGAGACCCAGTACTTC	CASSPGTADQETQYF
-	TRBJ2-7	TRBV6-5	-	TGTGCCAGCTTTTCCGACAGGACACCCTACGAGCAGTACTTC	CASFSDRTPYEQYF
-	TRBJ1-1	TRBV11-3	-	TGTGCCAGCAGCCAAAGACAGCCGAACACTGAAGCTTTCTTT	CASSQRQPNTEAFF
-	TRBJ2-7	TRBV29-1	-	TGCAGCGTTGTAATCGGGTACGAGCAGTACTTC	CSVVIGYEQYF
-	TRBJ2-1	TRBV24-1	-	TGTGCCACCAGTGATCGGACGCCCGCCAATGAGCAGTTCTTC	CATSDRTPANEQFF
few	TRBJ2-5	TRBV7-9	-	TGTGCCAGCAGCCAACCAGGCGCGGCCGAGACCCAGTACTTC	CASSQPGAAETQYF
few	TRBJ2-7	TRBV29-1	TRBD2	TGCAGCGTTGCGACTAGCAGCTACGAGCAGTACTTC	CSVATSSYEQYF
-	TRBJ2-6	TRBV7-2	-	TGTGCCAGCAGCACTAGACTAGGGAGCGGGCCCTCTGGGGCCAACGTCCTGACTTTC	CASSTRLGSGPSGANVLTF
few	TRBJ1-1	TRBV11-3	-	TGTGCCAGCAGCTTAGAGTTGGGAGGCGACACTGAAGCTTTCTTT	CASSLELGGDTEAFF
few	TRBJ1-1	TRBV7-9	-	TGTGCCAGCAGCTTAATGGGTCCGAACACTGAAGCTTTCTTT	CASSLMGPNTEAFF
many	TRBJ2-2	TRBV29-1	TRBD2	TGCAGCGTCCGACTAGCGGGAGCCATCGGGGAGCTGTTTTTT	CSVRLAGAIGELFF
few	TRBJ2-1	TRBV7-9	TRBD2	TGTGCCAGCAGCTTAGAGGCGGGGGGACGGCCCTACAATGAGCAGTTCTTC	CASSLEAGGRPYNEQFF
many	TRBJ2-1	TRBV30	-	TGTGCCTGGAGTGGGACAGCCATTTACAATGAGCAGTTCTTC	CAWSGTAIYNEQFF
many	TRBJ2-1	TRBV19	-	TGTGCCACCGCCCGTTTGCCCACCAGCTCCTACAATGAGCAGTTCTTC	CATARLPTSSYNEQFF
few	TRBJ2-4	TRBV7-2	-	TGTGCCAGCAGCTTAGCCCGGGACAATAAAAACATTCAGTACTTC	CASSLARDNKNIQYF
many	TRBJ2-1	TRBV7-2	TRBD2	TGTGCCAGCAGCTTACTAGCGGGACCCTACAATGAGCAGTTCTTC	CASSLLAGPYNEQFF
many	TRBJ1-5	TRBV9	-	TGTGCCAGCAGCGTAGGGGACATCAATCAGCCCCAGCATTTT	CASSVGDINQPQHF